This is a list of T cell receptor beta chains from one sample in a study of patients and donors after allogeneic stem cell transplantation. MiXCR was run by TCRdb on the RT-PCR reads, yielding one entry per CDR3 protein. This sample has 800,000 to 1,000,000 distinct CDR3 sequences, with approximately 19% found just once. The specimen was blood, either unsorted or a sorted T cell fraction (not recorded which). Source of these receptors: a human donor who was either an allogeneic HSCT recipient or a stem cell or donor lymphocyte infusion donor (not recorded which). It is not recorded whose cells these are; they may come from a transplant donor. CDR3s include the opening cysteine and the closing phenylalanine or tryptophan. Fields, in order: J gene, D gene, V gene, clone size, CDR3 protein, CDR3 DNA. The D gene is left open where the match is weak. Size tells how often a clone was seen (once, few, many) or the class of an expanded clone, and some rows leave it out.

j_call: TRBJ2-1; d_call: -; v_call: TRBV10-3; clone_size: few; cdr3_aa: CAISGGTPGNEQFF; cdr3_nt: TGTGCCATCAGTGGAGGGACACCGGGGAATGAGCAGTTCTTC
j_call: TRBJ2-7; d_call: -; v_call: TRBV4-1; clone_size: -; cdr3_aa: CASSQALGSPYEQYF; cdr3_nt: TGCGCCAGCAGCCAAGCTTTAGGGAGCCCCTACGAGCAGTACTTC
j_call: TRBJ2-5; d_call: TRBD1; v_call: TRBV9; clone_size: many; cdr3_aa: CASSVAGTGKETQYF; cdr3_nt: TGTGCCAGCAGCGTAGCGGGGACAGGGAAAGAGACCCAGTACTTC
j_call: TRBJ2-7; d_call: -; v_call: TRBV7-9; clone_size: -; cdr3_aa: CASSDRQDAYEQYF; cdr3_nt: TGTGCCAGCAGCGATCGACAGGATGCCTACGAGCAGTACTTC
j_call: TRBJ2-1; d_call: TRBD2; v_call: TRBV6-1; clone_size: -; cdr3_aa: CASSPSGRRYNEQFF; cdr3_nt: TGTGCCAGCAGCCCTAGCGGGAGGAGGTACAATGAGCAGTTCTTC
j_call: TRBJ2-1; d_call: TRBD2; v_call: TRBV5-1; clone_size: many; cdr3_aa: CASRPGLAGSYNEQFF; cdr3_nt: TGCGCCAGCAGACCCGGACTAGCGGGATCATACAATGAGCAGTTCTTC
j_call: TRBJ2-7; d_call: -; v_call: TRBV29-1; clone_size: few; cdr3_aa: CSVGLVESYEQYF; cdr3_nt: TGCAGCGTTGGACTAGTTGAGTCCTACGAGCAGTACTTC
j_call: TRBJ1-2; d_call: -; v_call: TRBV6-5; clone_size: few; cdr3_aa: CASSYWGKDGYTF; cdr3_nt: TGTGCCAGCAGTTACTGGGGGAAGGATGGCTACACCTTC
j_call: TRBJ1-1; d_call: -; v_call: TRBV10-3; clone_size: few; cdr3_aa: CAISESGRVNTEAFF; cdr3_nt: TGTGCCATCAGTGAGTCTGGCAGGGTAAACACTGAAGCTTTCTTT
j_call: TRBJ2-4; d_call: TRBD1; v_call: TRBV27; clone_size: few; cdr3_aa: CASTLRTGDSKNIQYF; cdr3_nt: TGTGCCAGCACCCTCCGGACAGGGGATTCCAAAAACATTCAGTACTTC
j_call: TRBJ2-5; d_call: -; v_call: TRBV20-1; clone_size: -; cdr3_aa: CSARDPLPILQETQYF; cdr3_nt: TGCAGTGCTAGAGATCCCCTGCCTATCCTTCAAGAGACCCAGTACTTC
j_call: TRBJ2-2; d_call: -; v_call: TRBV20-1; clone_size: -; cdr3_aa: CSASGVKQNTGELFF; cdr3_nt: TGCAGTGCTAGCGGCGTTAAGCAGAACACCGGGGAGCTGTTTTTT
j_call: TRBJ1-2; d_call: -; v_call: TRBV5-1; clone_size: few; cdr3_aa: CASSLGTAIYGYTF; cdr3_nt: TGCGCCAGCAGCTTGGGGACAGCGATCTATGGCTACACCTTC
j_call: TRBJ2-3; d_call: TRBD2; v_call: TRBV13; clone_size: few; cdr3_aa: CASSLGFGLAGVYTQYF; cdr3_nt: TGTGCCAGCAGCTTGGGGTTCGGCCTAGCGGGAGTGTATACGCAGTATTTT
j_call: TRBJ1-5; d_call: -; v_call: TRBV6-2/TRBV6-3; clone_size: few; cdr3_aa: CASTARVLSNQPQHF; cdr3_nt: TGTGCCAGCACGGCTCGGGTACTTAGCAATCAGCCCCAGCATTTT
j_call: TRBJ2-1; d_call: -; v_call: TRBV4-3; clone_size: few; cdr3_aa: CASSQDTAWDSYNEQFF; cdr3_nt: TGCGCCAGCAGCCAAGACACCGCCTGGGACTCCTATAATGAGCAGTTCTTC
j_call: TRBJ1-1; d_call: -; v_call: TRBV5-1; clone_size: few; cdr3_aa: CASSLLTGEGTEAFF; cdr3_nt: TGCGCCAGCAGCTTGTTAACGGGGGAGGGCACTGAAGCTTTCTTT
j_call: TRBJ1-5; d_call: -; v_call: TRBV6-5; clone_size: many; cdr3_aa: CASSYSGSNQPQHF; cdr3_nt: TGTGCCAGCAGTTACTCGGGGAGCAATCAGCCCCAGCATTTT
j_call: TRBJ1-2; d_call: -; v_call: TRBV4-1; clone_size: -; cdr3_aa: CASSQVGSAQRSMANYGYTF; cdr3_nt: TGCGCCAGCAGCCAAGTTGGGTCAGCCCAACGGAGTATGGCTAACTATGGCTACACCTTC
j_call: TRBJ2-2; d_call: -; v_call: TRBV5-1; clone_size: few; cdr3_aa: CASSLTVGNTGELFF; cdr3_nt: TGCGCCAGCAGCTTAACGGTGGGGAACACCGGGGAGCTGTTTTTT
j_call: TRBJ2-1; d_call: -; v_call: TRBV7-8; clone_size: -; cdr3_aa: CASSLIRGSSYNEQFF; cdr3_nt: TGTGCCAGCAGCTTAATTCGGGGGAGCTCCTACAATGAGCAGTTCTTC
j_call: TRBJ1-3; d_call: -; v_call: TRBV6-1; clone_size: -; cdr3_aa: CASSEKIILRPGNTIYF; cdr3_nt: TGTGCCAGCAGTGAAAAGATTATTCTCAGACCTGGAAACACCATATATTTT
j_call: TRBJ2-3; d_call: -; v_call: TRBV5-4; clone_size: -; cdr3_aa: CASNSLGGSFPDTQYF; cdr3_nt: TGTGCCAGCAACTCCTTGGGTGGGAGTTTCCCAGATACGCAGTATTTT
j_call: TRBJ2-5; d_call: -; v_call: TRBV6-1; clone_size: -; cdr3_aa: CASSRPLESETQYF; cdr3_nt: TGTGCCAGCAGCCGACCTCTTGAATCGGAGACCCAGTACTTC
j_call: TRBJ2-7; d_call: -; v_call: TRBV6-2/TRBV6-3; clone_size: few; cdr3_aa: CASRQVDEQYF; cdr3_nt: TGTGCCAGCAGACAAGTAGACGAGCAGTACTTC
j_call: TRBJ1-1; d_call: -; v_call: TRBV18; clone_size: -; cdr3_aa: CASSPPQGGLNTEAFF; cdr3_nt: TGTGCCAGCTCACCACCACAGGGAGGATTGAACACTGAAGCTTTCTTT
j_call: TRBJ1-1; d_call: -; v_call: TRBV29-1; clone_size: -; cdr3_aa: CSVAWQNTEAFF; cdr3_nt: TGCAGCGTTGCCTGGCAGAACACTGAAGCTTTCTTT
j_call: TRBJ2-7; d_call: TRBD1; v_call: TRBV6-2/TRBV6-3; clone_size: -; cdr3_aa: CASSPGGFYEQYF; cdr3_nt: TGTGCCAGCAGTCCAGGGGGATTCTACGAGCAGTACTTC
j_call: TRBJ2-5; d_call: TRBD2; v_call: TRBV27; clone_size: few; cdr3_aa: CASSFSAGAGYETQYF; cdr3_nt: TGTGCCAGCAGTTTTTCAGCGGGGGCAGGGTACGAGACCCAGTACTTC
j_call: TRBJ2-7; d_call: -; v_call: TRBV20-1; clone_size: few; cdr3_aa: CSAYRAPSREQYF; cdr3_nt: TGCAGTGCTTACCGGGCCCCCTCCCGCGAGCAGTACTTC
j_call: TRBJ2-1; d_call: TRBD2; v_call: TRBV6-2/TRBV6-3; clone_size: -; cdr3_aa: CATYTSGNRFF; cdr3_nt: TGTGCCACCTACACTAGCGGGAATAGATTCTTC
j_call: TRBJ1-4; d_call: -; v_call: TRBV28; clone_size: -; cdr3_aa: CASSPVGPGEKLFF; cdr3_nt: TGTGCCAGCAGTCCAGTCGGGCCAGGTGAAAAACTGTTTTTT
j_call: TRBJ1-1; d_call: -; v_call: TRBV9; clone_size: few; cdr3_aa: CASSEGGLNTEAFF; cdr3_nt: TGTGCCAGCAGCGAAGGGGGTTTGAACACTGAAGCTTTCTTT
j_call: TRBJ1-5; d_call: -; v_call: TRBV7-8; clone_size: -; cdr3_aa: CASTLTESRNQPQHF; cdr3_nt: TGTGCCAGCACCCTTACGGAATCTCGCAATCAGCCCCAGCATTTT
j_call: TRBJ2-7; d_call: -; v_call: TRBV11-2; clone_size: many; cdr3_aa: CASSLVAGDREQYF; cdr3_nt: TGTGCCAGCAGCTTAGTGGCAGGGGATCGGGAGCAGTACTTC
j_call: TRBJ1-5; d_call: -; v_call: TRBV4-3; clone_size: many; cdr3_aa: CASSQDRVQPQHF; cdr3_nt: TGCGCCAGCAGCCAAGATCGTGTTCAGCCCCAGCATTTT
j_call: TRBJ1-6; d_call: -; v_call: TRBV6-2/TRBV6-3; clone_size: few; cdr3_aa: CASSYSKGGGNSPLHF; cdr3_nt: TGTGCCAGCAGTTACTCGAAGGGAGGAGGTAATTCACCCCTCCACTTT
j_call: TRBJ2-5; d_call: -; v_call: TRBV18; clone_size: many; cdr3_aa: CASSPRAGQETQYF; cdr3_nt: TGTGCCAGCTCACCAAGGGCAGGACAAGAGACCCAGTACTTC
j_call: TRBJ2-1; d_call: -; v_call: TRBV29-1; clone_size: once; cdr3_aa: CSVEPANNEQFF; cdr3_nt: TGCAGCGTTGAGCCCGCCAACAATGAGCAGTTCTTC
j_call: TRBJ1-1; d_call: -; v_call: TRBV15; clone_size: many; cdr3_aa: CATSRDLGLTGDTEAFF; cdr3_nt: TGTGCCACCAGCAGAGATCTGGGCCTCACCGGGGACACTGAAGCTTTCTTT
j_call: TRBJ2-1; d_call: TRBD2; v_call: TRBV6-5; clone_size: few; cdr3_aa: CASSYSRAGGSLYNEQFF; cdr3_nt: TGTGCCAGCAGTTACTCGAGAGCGGGGGGCTCCCTCTACAATGAGCAGTTCTTC
j_call: TRBJ1-6; d_call: -; v_call: TRBV27; clone_size: few; cdr3_aa: CASALGGDNSPLHF; cdr3_nt: TGTGCCAGCGCGCTTGGCGGTGATAATTCACCCCTCCACTTT
j_call: TRBJ2-7; d_call: -; v_call: TRBV3-1; clone_size: few; cdr3_aa: CASSKGLEQYF; cdr3_nt: TGTGCCAGCAGTAAAGGGCTTGAGCAGTACTTC
j_call: TRBJ1-1; d_call: -; v_call: TRBV24-1; clone_size: -; cdr3_aa: CASRGRTDGTEAFF; cdr3_nt: TGTGCCAGTCGGGGCAGAACCGACGGCACTGAAGCTTTCTTT
j_call: TRBJ2-6; d_call: -; v_call: TRBV20-1; clone_size: -; cdr3_aa: CSARDLTSSGANVLTF; cdr3_nt: TGCAGTGCTAGAGACCTGACTAGCTCTGGGGCCAACGTCCTGACTTTC